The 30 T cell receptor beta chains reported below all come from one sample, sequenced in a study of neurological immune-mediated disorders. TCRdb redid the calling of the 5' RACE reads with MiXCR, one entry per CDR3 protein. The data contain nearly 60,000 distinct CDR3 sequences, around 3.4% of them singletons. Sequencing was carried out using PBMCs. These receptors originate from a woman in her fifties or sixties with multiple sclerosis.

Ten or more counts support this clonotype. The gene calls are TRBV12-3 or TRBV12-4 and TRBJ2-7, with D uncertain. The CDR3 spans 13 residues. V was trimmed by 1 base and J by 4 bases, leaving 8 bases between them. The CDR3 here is CASSLEGLYEQYF. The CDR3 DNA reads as TGTGCCAGCAGTTTAGAGGGCCTGTACGAGCAGTACTTC.

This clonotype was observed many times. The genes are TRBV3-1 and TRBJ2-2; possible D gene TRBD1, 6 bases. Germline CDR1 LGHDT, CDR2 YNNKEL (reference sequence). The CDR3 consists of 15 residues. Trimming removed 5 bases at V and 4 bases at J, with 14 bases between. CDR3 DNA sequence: TGTGCCAGCAGCTCCCTAACAGGGTGCACCGGGGAGCTGTTTTTT. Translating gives CASSSLTGCTGELFF.

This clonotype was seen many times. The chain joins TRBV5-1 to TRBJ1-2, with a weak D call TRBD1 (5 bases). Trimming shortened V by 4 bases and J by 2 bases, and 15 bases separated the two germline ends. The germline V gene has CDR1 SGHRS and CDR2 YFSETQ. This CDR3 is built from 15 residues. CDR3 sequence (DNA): TGCGCCAGCAGCCCCGGAGGGGCGGTGAACTATGGCTACACCTTC. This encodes CASSPGGAVNYGYTF.

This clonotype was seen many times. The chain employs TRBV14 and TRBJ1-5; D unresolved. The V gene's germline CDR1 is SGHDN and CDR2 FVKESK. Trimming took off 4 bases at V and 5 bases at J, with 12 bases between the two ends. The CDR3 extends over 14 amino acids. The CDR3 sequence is CASSPPFTDQPQHF. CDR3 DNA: TGTGCCAGCAGCCCCCCGTTTACCGATCAGCCCCAGCATTTT.

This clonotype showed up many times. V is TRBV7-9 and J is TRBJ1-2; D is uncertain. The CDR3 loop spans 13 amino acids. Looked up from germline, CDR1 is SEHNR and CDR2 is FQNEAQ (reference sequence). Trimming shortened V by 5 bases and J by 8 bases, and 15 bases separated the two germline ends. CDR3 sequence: CASSPPGTLGYTF. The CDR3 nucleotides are TGTGCCAGCAGCCCTCCCGGCACCTTGGGCTACACCTTC.

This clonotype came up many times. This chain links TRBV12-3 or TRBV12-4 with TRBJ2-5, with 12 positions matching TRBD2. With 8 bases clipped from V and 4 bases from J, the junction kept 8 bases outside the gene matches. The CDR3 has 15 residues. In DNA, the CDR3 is TGTGCCAGCGGGGCTAGCGGGGGGGCTAGAGAGACCCAGTACTTC. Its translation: CASGASGGARETQYF.

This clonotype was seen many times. The CDR3 reads CASRPYRGGTGELFF. CDR3 sequence (DNA): TGTGCCAGCAGACCATACCGGGGAGGAACCGGGGAGCTGTTTTTT. The rearrangement joins TRBV7-2 to TRBJ2-2; D possibly corresponds to TRBD2 (6 bases). V lost 6 bases to trimming and J lost 5 bases, with 16 bases between them. This CDR3 has 15 amino acids. Germline values: CDR1 SGHTA, CDR2 FQGNSA.

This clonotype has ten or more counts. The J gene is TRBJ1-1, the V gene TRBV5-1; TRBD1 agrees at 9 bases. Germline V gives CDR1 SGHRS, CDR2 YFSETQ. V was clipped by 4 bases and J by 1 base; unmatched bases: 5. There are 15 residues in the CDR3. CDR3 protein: CASSPLQGANTEAFF. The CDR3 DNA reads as TGCGCCAGCAGCCCACTACAGGGGGCGAACACTGAAGCTTTCTTT.

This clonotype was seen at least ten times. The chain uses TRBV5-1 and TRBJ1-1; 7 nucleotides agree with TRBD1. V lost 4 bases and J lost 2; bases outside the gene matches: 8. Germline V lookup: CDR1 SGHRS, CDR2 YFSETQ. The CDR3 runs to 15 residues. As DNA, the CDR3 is TGCGCCAGCAGCCCTCGAAGACAGGGAAACACTGAAGCTTTCTTT. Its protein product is CASSPRRQGNTEAFF.

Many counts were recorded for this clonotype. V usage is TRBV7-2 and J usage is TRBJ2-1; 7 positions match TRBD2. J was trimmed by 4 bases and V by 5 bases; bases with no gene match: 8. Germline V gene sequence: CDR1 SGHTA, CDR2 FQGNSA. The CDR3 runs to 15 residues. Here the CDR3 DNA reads TGTGCCAGCAGCCGCGGCGGGAGAAGTTACAATGAGCAGTTCTTC. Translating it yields CASSRGGRSYNEQFF.

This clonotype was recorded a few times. As DNA, the CDR3 is TGTGCCAGCATCCCAGCGGGAGCTACCGGGGAGCTGTTTTTT. The encoded protein is CASIPAGATGELFF. The chain has TRBV12-3 or TRBV12-4 and TRBJ2-2; TRBD2 matches at 8 bases. This CDR3 contains 14 residues. Trimming cost V 7 bases and J 5 bases; bases outside gene matches: 6.

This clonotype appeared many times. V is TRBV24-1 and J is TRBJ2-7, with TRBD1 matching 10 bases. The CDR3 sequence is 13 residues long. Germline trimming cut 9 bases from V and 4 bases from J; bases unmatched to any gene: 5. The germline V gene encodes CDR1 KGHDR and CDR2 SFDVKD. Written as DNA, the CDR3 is TGTGCCACCTCTAGGACAGGGGGTTACGAGCAGTACTTC. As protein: CATSRTGGYEQYF.

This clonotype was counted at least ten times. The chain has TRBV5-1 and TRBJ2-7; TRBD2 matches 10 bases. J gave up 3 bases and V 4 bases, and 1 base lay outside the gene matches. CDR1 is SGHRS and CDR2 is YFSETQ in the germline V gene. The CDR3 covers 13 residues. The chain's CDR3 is CASSRTSGYEQYF. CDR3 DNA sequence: TGCGCCAGCAGCAGGACTAGCGGCTACGAGCAGTACTTC.

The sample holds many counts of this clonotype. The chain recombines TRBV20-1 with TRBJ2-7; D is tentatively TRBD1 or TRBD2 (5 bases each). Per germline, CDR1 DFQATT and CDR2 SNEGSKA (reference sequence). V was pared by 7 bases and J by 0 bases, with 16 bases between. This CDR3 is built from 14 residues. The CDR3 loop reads CSGEWDLGSYEQYF. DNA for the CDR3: TGCAGTGGGGAGTGGGACCTCGGCTCCTACGAGCAGTACTTC.

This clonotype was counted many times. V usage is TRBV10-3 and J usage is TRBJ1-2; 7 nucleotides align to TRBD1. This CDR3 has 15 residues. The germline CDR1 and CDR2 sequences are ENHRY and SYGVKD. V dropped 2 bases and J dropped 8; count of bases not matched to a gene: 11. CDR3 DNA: TGTGCCATCAGTGAGAAACCGACAGGGATAGAAGGCTACACCTTC. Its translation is CAISEKPTGIEGYTF.

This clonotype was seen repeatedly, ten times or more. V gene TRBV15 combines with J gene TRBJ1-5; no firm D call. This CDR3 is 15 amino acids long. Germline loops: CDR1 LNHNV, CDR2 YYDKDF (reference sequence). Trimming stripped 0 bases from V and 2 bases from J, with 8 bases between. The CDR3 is CATSREVEGNQPQHF. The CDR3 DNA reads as TGTGCCACCAGCAGAGAGGTGGAAGGCAATCAGCCCCAGCATTTT.

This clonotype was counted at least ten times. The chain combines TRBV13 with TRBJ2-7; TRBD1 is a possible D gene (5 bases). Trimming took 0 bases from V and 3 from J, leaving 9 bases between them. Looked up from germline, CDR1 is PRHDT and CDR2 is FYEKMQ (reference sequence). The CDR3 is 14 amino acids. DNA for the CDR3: TGTGCCAGCAGCTTAGGTTTAGGGGACTACGAGCAGTACTTC. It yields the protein CASSLGLGDYEQYF.

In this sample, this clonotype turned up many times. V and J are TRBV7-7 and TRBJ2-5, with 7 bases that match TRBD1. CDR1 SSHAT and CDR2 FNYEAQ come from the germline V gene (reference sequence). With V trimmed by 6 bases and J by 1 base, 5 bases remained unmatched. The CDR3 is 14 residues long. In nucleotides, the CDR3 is TGTGCCAGCAGTTTGGGACAGAGCCAAGAGACCCAGTACTTC. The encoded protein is CASSLGQSQETQYF. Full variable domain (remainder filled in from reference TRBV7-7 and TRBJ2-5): GAGVSQSPRYKVTKRGQDVTLRCDPISSHATLYWYQQALGQGPEFLTYFNYEAQPDKSGLPSDRFSAERPEGSISTLTIQRTEQRDSAMYRCASSLGQSQETQYFGPGTRLLVL.

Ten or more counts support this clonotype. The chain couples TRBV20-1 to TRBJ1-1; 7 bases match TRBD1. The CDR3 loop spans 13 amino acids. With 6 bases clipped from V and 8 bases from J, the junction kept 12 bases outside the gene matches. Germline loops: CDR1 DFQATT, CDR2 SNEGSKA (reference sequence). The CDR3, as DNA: TGCAGTGCCACCGGGACAGTGGGGACGGAAGCTTTCTTT. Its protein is CSATGTVGTEAFF.

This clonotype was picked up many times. This chain's CDR3 is CASSLSWGRETQYF. In DNA form, the CDR3 reads TGTGCCAGCAGTTTAAGTTGGGGTCGGGAGACCCAGTACTTC. V gene TRBV12-3 or TRBV12-4 combines with J gene TRBJ2-5; no reliable D call. This CDR3 comprises 14 residues. V lost 2 bases, J lost 5 bases, and 12 bases lay in between.

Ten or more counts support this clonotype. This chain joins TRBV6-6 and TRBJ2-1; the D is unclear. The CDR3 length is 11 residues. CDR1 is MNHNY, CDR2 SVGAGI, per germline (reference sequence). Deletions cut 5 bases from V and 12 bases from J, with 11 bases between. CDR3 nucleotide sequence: TGTGCCAGCAGTACCAATGCAGGGCAGTTCTTC. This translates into CASSTNAGQFF.

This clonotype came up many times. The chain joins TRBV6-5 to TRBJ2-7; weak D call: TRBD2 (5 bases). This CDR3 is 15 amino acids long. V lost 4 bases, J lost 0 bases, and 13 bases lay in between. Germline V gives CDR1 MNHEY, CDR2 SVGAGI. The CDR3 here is CASSSSGTVSYEQYF. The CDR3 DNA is TGTGCCAGCAGTTCCTCGGGAACAGTCTCCTACGAGCAGTACTTC.

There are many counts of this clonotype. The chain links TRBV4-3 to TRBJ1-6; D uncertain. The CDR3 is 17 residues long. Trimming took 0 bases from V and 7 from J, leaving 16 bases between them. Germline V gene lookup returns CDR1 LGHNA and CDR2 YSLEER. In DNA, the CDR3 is TGCGCCAGCAGCCAAGAGACCGGAGCGGGGAGCAATTCACCCCTCCACTTT. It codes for CASSQETGAGSNSPLHF.

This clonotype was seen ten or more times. The CDR3 reads CATSDPSREAETQYF. The CDR3 DNA sequence: TGTGCCACCAGTGACCCTTCTCGGGAGGCAGAGACCCAGTACTTC. The chain carries TRBV24-1 and TRBJ2-5, with 7 bases that match TRBD2. The germline V gene has CDR1 KGHDR and CDR2 SFDVKD. CDR3 size: 15 residues. V trimming: 4 bases; J trimming: 4 bases; junction bases outside the gene matches: 8.

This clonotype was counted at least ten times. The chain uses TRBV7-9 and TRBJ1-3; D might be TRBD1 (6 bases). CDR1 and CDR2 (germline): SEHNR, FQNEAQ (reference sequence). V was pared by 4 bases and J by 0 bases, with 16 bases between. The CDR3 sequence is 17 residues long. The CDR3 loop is CASSYWTAQSSGNTIYF. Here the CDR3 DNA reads TGTGCCAGCAGCTATTGGACAGCGCAGTCCTCTGGAAACACCATATATTTT.

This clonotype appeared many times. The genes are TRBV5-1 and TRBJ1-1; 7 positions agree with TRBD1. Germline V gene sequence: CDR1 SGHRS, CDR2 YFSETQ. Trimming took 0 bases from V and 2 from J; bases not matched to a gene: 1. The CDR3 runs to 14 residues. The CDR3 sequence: CASSLEGANTEAFF. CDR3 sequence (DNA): TGCGCCAGCAGCTTGGAGGGGGCTAACACTGAAGCTTTCTTT.

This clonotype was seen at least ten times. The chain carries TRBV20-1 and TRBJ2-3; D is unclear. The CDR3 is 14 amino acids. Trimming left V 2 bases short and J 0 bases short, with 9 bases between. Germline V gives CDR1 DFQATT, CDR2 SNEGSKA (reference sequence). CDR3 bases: TGCAGTGCTAGACCCCTTTCTAGCACAGATACGCAGTATTTT. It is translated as CSARPLSSTDTQYF.

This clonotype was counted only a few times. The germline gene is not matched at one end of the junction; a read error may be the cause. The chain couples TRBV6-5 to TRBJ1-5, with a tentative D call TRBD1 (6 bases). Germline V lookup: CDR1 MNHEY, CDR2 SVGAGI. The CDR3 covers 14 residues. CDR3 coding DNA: TGTGCCAGCAGTTACTACAGGGTAGGTCAGTCCCAGAATTTT. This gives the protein CASSYYRVGQSQNF.

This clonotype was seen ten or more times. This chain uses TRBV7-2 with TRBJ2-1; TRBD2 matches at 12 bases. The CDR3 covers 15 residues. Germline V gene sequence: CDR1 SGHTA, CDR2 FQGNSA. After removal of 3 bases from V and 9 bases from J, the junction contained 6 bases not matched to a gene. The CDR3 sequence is CASSFGLAGSGEQFF. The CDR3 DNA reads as TGTGCCAGCAGCTTCGGACTAGCGGGGTCGGGTGAGCAGTTCTTC.

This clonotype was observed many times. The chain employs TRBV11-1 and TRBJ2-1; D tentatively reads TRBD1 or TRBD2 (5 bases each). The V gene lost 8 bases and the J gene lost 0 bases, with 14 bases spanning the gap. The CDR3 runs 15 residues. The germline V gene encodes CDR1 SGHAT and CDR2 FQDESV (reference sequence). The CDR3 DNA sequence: TGTGCCAGCTCCGTCGGGGCCCTCTCCTACAATGAGCAGTTCTTC. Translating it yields CASSVGALSYNEQFF.